This T cell receptor (beta chain) was captured in a study of regulatory T cells in long-lasting Graves disease. This clonotype has a count of ten or more. The antigen is not known. Building the TCR beta libraries relied on iRepertoire HTBI primers, and CDR3 regions underwent Arm-PCR. TCRdb recomputed calls from the multiplex PCR reads with MiXCR, one row per CDR3 protein. The profile shows roughly 400,000 distinct CDR3 sequences, about 15% of them singletons. V lost 10 bases to trimming and J lost 5 bases; unmatched junction nucleotides: 4. Per the germline V gene, CDR1 is ENHRY and CDR2 is SYGVKD. The CDR3 sequence is 13 residues long. General study findings and limits: Public clonotype sharing was higher in persistent than newly diagnosed patients.

Time point of the sample: newly diagnosed GD, antithyroid drugs for less than 3 months. Scientists built the TCR library using RNA that was extracted from PBMCs. The same data also went into a second study, on T cells in Graves' hyperthyroidism and ophthalmopathy.

The TCR sequence derives from a woman between 35 and 50 years old with Graves disease. This material consisted of peripheral blood mononuclear cells (PBMCs), taken at new diagnosis, from a patient treated with antithyroid drugs. The chain links TRBV10-3 to TRBJ2-5; the match to TRBD2 covers 13 bases. CDR3 protein: CATSTSGRETQYF. The CDR3 DNA follows: TGTGCCACCTCGACTAGCGGGAGGGAGACCCAGTACTTC.